Described below is a single T cell receptor (beta chain) sequence and its context. The sample originates from a study of blood T cell repertoires in COVID-19. Study-level background: Sample material is recorded as cDNA or gDNA derived from T cells, B-cell-depleted T cells, or PBMCs.

CDR3 length: 16 residues. Trimming left V 1 base short and J 0 bases short, with 10 bases between. Germline lookup yields CDR1 SGHVS and CDR2 FQNEAQ. Authors' data handling: For nucleated cells, counts were estimated from reference gene primer amplification. TCRdb's copy holds only in-frame clones and misses some; the assay was immunoSEQ multiplex PCR. The V and J calls and clone size are taken from that table; D and trimming were inferred from the DNA. The sample carries some 200,000 clones, under 90% recorded once. This sequence was found in a woman of 80 years or more with COVID-19, enrolled during active disease. Sequencing was carried out using peripheral blood. V gene TRBV7-8 combines with J gene TRBJ1-5; D not certain. The CDR3 is CASSLVGGVSNQPQHF. CDR3 DNA: TGTGCCAGCAGCTTAGTAGGCGGGGTTAGCAATCAGCCCCAGCATTTT.